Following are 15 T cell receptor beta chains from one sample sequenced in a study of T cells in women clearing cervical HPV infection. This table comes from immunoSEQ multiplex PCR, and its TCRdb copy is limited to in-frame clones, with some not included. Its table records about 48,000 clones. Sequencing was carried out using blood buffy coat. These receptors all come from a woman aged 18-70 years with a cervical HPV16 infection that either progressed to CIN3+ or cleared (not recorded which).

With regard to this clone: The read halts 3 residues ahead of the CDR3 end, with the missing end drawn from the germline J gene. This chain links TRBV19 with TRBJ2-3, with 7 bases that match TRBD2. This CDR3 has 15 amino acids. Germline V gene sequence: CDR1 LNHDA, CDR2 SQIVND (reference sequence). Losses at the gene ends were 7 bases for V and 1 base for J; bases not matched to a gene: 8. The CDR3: CASNLPSGRTDTQYF. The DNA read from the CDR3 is TGTGCCAGTAACCTCCCTAGCGGACGCACAGATACG. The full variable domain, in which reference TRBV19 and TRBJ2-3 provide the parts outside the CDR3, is DGGITQSPKYLFRKEGQNVTLSCEQNLNHDAMYWYRQDPGQGLRLIYYSQIVNDFQKGDIAEGYSVSREKKESFPLTVTSAQKNPTAFYLCASNLPSGRTDTQYFGPGTRLTVL.

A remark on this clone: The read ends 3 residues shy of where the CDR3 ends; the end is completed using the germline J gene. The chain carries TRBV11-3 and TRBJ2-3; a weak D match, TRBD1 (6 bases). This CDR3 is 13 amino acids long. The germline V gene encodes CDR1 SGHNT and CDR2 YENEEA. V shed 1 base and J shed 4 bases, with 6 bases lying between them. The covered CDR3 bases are TGTGCCAGCAGCTTAGGGACAGCAGATACG. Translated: CASSLGTADT. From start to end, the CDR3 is CASSLGTADTQYF.

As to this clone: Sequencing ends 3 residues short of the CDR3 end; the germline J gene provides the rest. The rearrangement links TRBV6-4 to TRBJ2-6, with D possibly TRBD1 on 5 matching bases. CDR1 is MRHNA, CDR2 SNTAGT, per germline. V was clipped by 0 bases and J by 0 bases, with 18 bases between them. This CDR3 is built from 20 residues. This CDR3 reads CASSDSYYGAARSGANVLTF. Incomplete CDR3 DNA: TGTGCCAGCAGTGACTCCTATTATGGGGCCGCCCGCTCTGGGGCCAACGTC.

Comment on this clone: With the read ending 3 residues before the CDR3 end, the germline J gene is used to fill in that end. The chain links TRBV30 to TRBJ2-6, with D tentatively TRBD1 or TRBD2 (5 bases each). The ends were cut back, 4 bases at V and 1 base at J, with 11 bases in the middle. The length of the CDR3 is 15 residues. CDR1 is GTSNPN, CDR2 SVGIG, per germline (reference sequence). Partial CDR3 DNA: TGTGCCTGGATATCAGGGAGTTCTGGGGCCAACGTC. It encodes CAWISGSSGANV. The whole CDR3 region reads CAWISGSSGANVLTF.

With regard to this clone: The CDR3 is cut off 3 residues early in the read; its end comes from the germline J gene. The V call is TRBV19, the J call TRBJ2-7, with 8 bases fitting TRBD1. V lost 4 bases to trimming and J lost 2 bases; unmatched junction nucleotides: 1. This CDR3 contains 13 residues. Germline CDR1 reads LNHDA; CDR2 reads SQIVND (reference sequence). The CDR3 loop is CASSKGQAYEQYF. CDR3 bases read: TGTGCCAGTAGTAAGGGACAGGCCTACGAG.

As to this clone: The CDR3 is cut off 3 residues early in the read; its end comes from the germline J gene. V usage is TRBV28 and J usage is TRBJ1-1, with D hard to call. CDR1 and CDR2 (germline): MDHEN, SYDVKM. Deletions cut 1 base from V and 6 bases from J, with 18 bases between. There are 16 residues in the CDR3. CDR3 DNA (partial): TGTGCCAGCAGTTTATTACCCAATAGCCGGGTGGCTGAA. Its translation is CASSLLPNSRVAE. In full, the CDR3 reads CASSLLPNSRVAEAFF.

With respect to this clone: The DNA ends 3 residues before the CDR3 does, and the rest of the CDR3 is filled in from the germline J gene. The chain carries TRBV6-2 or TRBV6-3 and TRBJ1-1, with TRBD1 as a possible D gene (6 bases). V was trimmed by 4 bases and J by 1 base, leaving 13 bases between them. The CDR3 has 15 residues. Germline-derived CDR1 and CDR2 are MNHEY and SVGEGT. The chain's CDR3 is CASSFDRIGNTEAFF. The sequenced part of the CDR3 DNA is TGTGCCAGCAGTTTCGACAGGATTGGGAACACTGAA.

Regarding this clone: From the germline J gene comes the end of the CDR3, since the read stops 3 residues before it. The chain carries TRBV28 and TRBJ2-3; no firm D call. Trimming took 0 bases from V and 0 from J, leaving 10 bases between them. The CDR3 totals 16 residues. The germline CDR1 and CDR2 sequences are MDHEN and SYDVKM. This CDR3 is CASSLWQFASTDTQYF. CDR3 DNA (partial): TGTGCCAGCAGTTTATGGCAGTTCGCTAGCACAGATACG.

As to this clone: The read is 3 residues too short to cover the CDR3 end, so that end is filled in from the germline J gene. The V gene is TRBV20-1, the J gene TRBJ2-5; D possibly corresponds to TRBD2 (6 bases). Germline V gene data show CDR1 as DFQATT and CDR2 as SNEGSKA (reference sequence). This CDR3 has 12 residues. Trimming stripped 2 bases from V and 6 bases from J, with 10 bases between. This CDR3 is CSARQSGQTQYF. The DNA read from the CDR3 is TGCAGTGCTAGACAGAGCGGGCAGACC.

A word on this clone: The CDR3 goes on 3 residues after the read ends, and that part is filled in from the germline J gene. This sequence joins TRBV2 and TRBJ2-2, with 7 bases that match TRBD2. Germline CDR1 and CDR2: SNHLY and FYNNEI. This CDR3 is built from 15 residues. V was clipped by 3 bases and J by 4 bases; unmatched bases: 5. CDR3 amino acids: CASSDNGGSTGELFF. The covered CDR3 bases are TGTGCCAGCAGTGACAATGGCGGGAGCACCGGGGAG.

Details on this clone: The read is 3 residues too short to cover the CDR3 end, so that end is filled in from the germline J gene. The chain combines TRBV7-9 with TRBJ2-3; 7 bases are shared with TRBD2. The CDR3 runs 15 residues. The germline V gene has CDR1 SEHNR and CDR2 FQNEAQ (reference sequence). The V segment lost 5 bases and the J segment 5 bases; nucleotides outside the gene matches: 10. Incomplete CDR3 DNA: TGTGCCAGCAGCCCCCGGCCGCGGGAGCTAGATACG. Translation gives CASSPRPRELDT. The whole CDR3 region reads CASSPRPRELDTQYF.

The CDR3: CASRKLRAQPQHF. The DNA read from the CDR3 is TGTGCCAGCAGGAAGCTCAGGGCCCAGCCC. The chain joins TRBV2 to TRBJ1-5; weak D call: TRBD1 (5 bases). Read data end 3 residues before the CDR3 end; the end is taken from the germline J gene. Trimming stripped 6 bases from V and 7 bases from J, with 13 bases between. The CDR3 is 13 amino acids. Per germline, CDR1 SNHLY and CDR2 FYNNEI.

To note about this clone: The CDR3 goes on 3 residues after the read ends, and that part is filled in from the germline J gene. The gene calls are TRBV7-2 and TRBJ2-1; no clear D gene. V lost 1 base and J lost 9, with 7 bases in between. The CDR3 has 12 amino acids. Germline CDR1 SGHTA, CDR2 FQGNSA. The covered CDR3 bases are TGTGCCAGCAGCTTAGTATCGCGTGAG. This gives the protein CASSLVSRE. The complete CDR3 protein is CASSLVSREQFF.

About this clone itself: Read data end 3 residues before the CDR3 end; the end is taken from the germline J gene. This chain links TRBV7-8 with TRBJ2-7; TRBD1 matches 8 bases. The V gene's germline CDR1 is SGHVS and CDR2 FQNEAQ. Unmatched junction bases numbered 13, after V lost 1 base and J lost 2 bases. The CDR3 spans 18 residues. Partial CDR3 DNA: TGTGCCAGCAGCTTAGGGCGTAGCACAGGGGGAAGAGCCTACGAG. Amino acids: CASSLGRSTGGRAYE. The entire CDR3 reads CASSLGRSTGGRAYEQYF.

CDR3 DNA (partial): TGCGCCAGCAGCCATCCCGGGACAGGAGAAGAGACC. Translation gives CASSHPGTGEET. The full CDR3 is CASSHPGTGEETQYF. The chain joins TRBV4-1 to TRBJ2-5; 8 bases are shared with TRBD1. Sequencing ends 3 residues short of the CDR3 end; the germline J gene provides the rest. CDR1 and CDR2 from the germline V gene are MGHRA and YSYEKL. V shed 3 bases, J shed 3 bases, and the junction held 6 bases outside the gene matches. This CDR3 spans 15 amino acids.